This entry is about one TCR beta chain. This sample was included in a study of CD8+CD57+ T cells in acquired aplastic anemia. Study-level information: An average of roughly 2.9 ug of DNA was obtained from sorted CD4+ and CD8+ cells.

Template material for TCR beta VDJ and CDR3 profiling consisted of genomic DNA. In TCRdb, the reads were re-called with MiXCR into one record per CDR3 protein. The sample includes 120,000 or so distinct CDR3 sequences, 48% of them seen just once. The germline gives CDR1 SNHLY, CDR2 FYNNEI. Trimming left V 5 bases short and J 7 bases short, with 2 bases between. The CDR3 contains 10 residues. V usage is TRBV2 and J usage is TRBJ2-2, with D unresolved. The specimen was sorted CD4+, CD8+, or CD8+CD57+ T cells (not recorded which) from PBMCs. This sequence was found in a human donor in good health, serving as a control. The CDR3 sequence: CASSIGELFF. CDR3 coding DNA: TGTGCCAGCAGTATCGGGGAGCTGTTTTTT.